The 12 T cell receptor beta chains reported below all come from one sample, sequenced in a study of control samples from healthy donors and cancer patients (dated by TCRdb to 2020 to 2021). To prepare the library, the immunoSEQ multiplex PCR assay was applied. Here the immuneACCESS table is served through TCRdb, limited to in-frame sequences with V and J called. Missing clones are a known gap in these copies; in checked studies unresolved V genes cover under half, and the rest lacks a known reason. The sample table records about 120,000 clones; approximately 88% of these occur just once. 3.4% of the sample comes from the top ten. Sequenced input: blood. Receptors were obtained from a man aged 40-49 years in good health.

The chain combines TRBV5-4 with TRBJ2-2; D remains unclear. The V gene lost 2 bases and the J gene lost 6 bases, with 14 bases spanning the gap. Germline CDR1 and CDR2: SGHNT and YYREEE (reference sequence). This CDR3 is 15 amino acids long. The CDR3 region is CASSLAFGGPGELFF. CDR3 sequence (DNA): TGTGCCAGCAGCTTAGCTTTCGGTGGTCCCGGGGAGCTGTTTTTT.

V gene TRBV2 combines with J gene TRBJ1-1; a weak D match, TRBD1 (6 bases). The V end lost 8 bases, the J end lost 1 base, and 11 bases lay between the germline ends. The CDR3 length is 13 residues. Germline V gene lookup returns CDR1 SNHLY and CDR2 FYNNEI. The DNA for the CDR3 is TGTGCCAGCGCCCCGGACAGGAACACTGAAGCTTTCTTT. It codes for CASAPDRNTEAFF.

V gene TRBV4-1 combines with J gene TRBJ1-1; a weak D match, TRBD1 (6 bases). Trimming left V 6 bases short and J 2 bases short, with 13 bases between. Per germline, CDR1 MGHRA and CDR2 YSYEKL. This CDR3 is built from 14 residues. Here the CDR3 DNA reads TGCGCCAGCAGTTCCCTACAGGGAAACACTGAAGCTTTCTTT. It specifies CASSSLQGNTEAFF.

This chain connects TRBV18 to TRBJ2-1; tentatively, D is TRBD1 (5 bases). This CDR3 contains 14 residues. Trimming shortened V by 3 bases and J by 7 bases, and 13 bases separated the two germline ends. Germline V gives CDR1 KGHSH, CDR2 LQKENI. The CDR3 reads CASSPAAGRNEQFF. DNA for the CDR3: TGTGCCAGCTCACCGGCTGCAGGGCGGAATGAGCAGTTCTTC.

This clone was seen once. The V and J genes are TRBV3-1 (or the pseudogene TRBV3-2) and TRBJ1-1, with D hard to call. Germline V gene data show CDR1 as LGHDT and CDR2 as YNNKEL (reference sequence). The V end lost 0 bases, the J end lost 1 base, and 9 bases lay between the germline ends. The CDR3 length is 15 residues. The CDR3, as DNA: TGTGCCAGCAGCCAAGATCCACGGGGGAACACTGAAGCTTTCTTT. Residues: CASSQDPRGNTEAFF.

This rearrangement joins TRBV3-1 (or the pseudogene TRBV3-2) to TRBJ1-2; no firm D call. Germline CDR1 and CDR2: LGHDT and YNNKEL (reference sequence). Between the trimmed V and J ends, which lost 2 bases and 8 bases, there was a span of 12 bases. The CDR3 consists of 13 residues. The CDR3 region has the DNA TGTGCCAGCAGCCAATCCTCCCGCGGGGGCTACACCTTC. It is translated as CASSQSSRGGYTF.

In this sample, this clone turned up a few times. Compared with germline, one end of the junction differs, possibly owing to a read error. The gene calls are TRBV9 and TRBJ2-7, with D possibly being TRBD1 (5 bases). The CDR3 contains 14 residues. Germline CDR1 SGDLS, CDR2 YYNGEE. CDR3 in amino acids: CASSVGAGKYEQYF. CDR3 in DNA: TGTGCCAGCAGTGTAGGTGCAGGGAAGTACGAGCAGTACTTC. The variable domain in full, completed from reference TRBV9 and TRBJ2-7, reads DSGVTQTPKHLITATGQRVTLRCSPRSGDLSVYWYQQSLDQGLQFLIQYYNGEERAKGNILERFSAQQFPDLHSELNLSSLELGDSALYFCASSVGAGKYEQYFGPGTRLTVT.

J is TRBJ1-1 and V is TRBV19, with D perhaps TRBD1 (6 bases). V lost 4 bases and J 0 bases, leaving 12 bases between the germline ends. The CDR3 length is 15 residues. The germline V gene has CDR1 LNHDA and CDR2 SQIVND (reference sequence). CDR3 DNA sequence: TGTGCCAGTAGTACCCCGGACAGTATGAACACTGAAGCTTTCTTT. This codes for CASSTPDSMNTEAFF. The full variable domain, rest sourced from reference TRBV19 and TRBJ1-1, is DGGITQSPKYLFRKEGQNVTLSCEQNLNHDAMYWYRQDPGQGLRLIYYSQIVNDFQKGDIAEGYSVSREKKESFPLTVTSAQKNPTAFYLCASSTPDSMNTEAFFGQGTRLTVV.

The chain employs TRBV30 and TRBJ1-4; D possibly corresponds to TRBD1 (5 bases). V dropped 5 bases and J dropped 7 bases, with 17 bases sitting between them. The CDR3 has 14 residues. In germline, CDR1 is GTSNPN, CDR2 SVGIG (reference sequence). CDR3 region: CAWARDRHLEKLFF. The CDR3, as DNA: TGTGCCTGGGCGCGGGACCGGCACCTTGAAAAACTGTTTTTT.

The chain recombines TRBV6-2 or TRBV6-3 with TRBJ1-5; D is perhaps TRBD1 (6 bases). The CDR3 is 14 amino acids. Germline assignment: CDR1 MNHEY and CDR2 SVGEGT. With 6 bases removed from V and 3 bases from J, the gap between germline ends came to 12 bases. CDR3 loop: CASSPWTANQPQHF. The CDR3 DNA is TGTGCCAGCAGCCCCTGGACAGCCAATCAGCCCCAGCATTTT.

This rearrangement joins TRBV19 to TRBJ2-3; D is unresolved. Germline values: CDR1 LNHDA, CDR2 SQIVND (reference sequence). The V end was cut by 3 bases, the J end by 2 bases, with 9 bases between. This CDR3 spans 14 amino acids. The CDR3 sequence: CASSIWQDTDTQYF. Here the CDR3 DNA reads TGTGCCAGTAGTATTTGGCAGGACACAGATACGCAGTATTTT.

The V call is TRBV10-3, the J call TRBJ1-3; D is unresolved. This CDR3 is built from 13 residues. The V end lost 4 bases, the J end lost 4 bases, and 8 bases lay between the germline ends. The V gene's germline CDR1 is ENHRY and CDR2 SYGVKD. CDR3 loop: CAISAQQGNTIYF. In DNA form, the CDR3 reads TGTGCCATCAGTGCCCAACAGGGAAACACCATATATTTT.